This section outlines one T cell receptor (beta chain) sequence together with its context. The data belong to a study of shared clonotypes between healthy human individuals. The repertoire was sequenced with immunoSEQ multiplex PCR; TCRdb's copy has only in-frame clones and lacks some. The sample consists of a few million clones, almost 96% of them appearing once. Specimen: naive CD4+ T cells sorted from blood. Described subset: CD45RA+ positively selected. The TCR originated in a man between 18 and 35 years old in good health.

The CDR3 here is CAISPSGSTGELFF. The CDR3 region has the DNA TGTGCCATCAGTCCTAGCGGGAGCACCGGGGAGCTGTTTTTT. The J gene is TRBJ2-2, the V gene TRBV10-3; 10 bases are shared with TRBD2. Looked up from germline, CDR1 is ENHRY and CDR2 is SYGVKD. J lost 4 bases, V lost 5 bases, and 1 base had no gene match. The CDR3 is 14 amino acids.